The 7 T cell receptor beta chains below come from one sample, sequenced in a study of T-cell reconstitution after alpha-beta-depleted transplantation in children. TCRbeta library construction was performed incorporating unique molecular identifiers. MiXCR, applied by TCRdb to the PCR reads, yields one record per CDR3 protein. The data show over 550,000 distinct CDR3 sequences, 8% to 11% seen once. Specimen: PBMCs from the stem cell graft donor, collected from the stem cell graft. The source of these receptors is a human donor who donated a stem cell graft to a child with acute myeloid leukemia.

This clonotype was counted only a few times. J is TRBJ2-1 and V is TRBV7-9; 15 bases line up with TRBD2. Per germline, CDR1 SEHNR and CDR2 FQNEAQ (reference sequence). Trimming took 6 bases from V and 8 from J; bases not matched to a gene: 8. The CDR3 is 16 amino acids. The CDR3 nucleotides read TGTGCCAGCAGTTTGGGACTAGCGGGAGGTCGAGATGAGCAGTTCTTC. Its protein is CASSLGLAGGRDEQFF.

This sequence joins TRBV5-1 and TRBJ2-6; D remains unclear. The V end lost 4 bases, the J end lost 2 bases, and 10 bases lay between the germline ends. CDR1 and CDR2 from the germline V gene are SGHRS and YFSETQ. The CDR3 covers 15 residues. DNA of the CDR3: TGCGCCAGCAGCCCGGAAATGGCTGGGGCCAACGTCCTGACTTTC. Translated: CASSPEMAGANVLTF.

This clonotype was picked up a small number of times. This chain joins TRBV30 and TRBJ1-1, with D uncertain. Trimming took 8 bases from V and 1 from J, leaving 11 bases between them. There are 12 residues in the CDR3. In germline, CDR1 is GTSNPN, CDR2 SVGIG (reference sequence). The CDR3, as DNA: TGTGCCGGTGACAAACAGAACACTGAAGCTTTCTTT. This encodes CAGDKQNTEAFF.

This clonotype was counted many times. The chain is built from TRBV20-1 and TRBJ2-1, with TRBD2 as a possible D gene (6 bases). The CDR3 has 12 amino acids. Per the germline V gene, CDR1 is DFQATT and CDR2 is SNEGSKA (reference sequence). V was cut by 6 bases and J by 8 bases, with 14 bases left in between. DNA of the CDR3: TGCAGTGCGTGGGAGGAGGCGGATGAGCAGTTCTTC. Its protein product is CSAWEEADEQFF.

In this sample, this clonotype turned up a few times. The rearrangement links TRBV7-2 to TRBJ2-3; tentative D call: TRBD2 (6 bases). Trimming removed 0 bases from V and 12 bases from J, with 7 bases in between. The CDR3 has 11 amino acids. The V gene's germline CDR1 is SGHTA and CDR2 FQGNSA. As DNA, the CDR3 is TGTGCCAGCAGCTTAGCTAGCGGACAGTATTTT. This translates into CASSLASGQYF.

This clonotype was counted a few times. The chain combines TRBV12-3 or TRBV12-4 with TRBJ2-1, with D unclear. Between the trimmed V and J ends, which lost 6 bases and 6 bases, there was a span of 9 bases. The CDR3 is 12 amino acids. Here the CDR3 reads CASREVSNEQFF. The CDR3 nucleotides are TGTGCCAGCAGGGAAGTAAGCAATGAGCAGTTCTTC.

This clonotype has a count of ten or more. The chain recombines TRBV28 with TRBJ2-5; no definite D call. Germline V gene lookup returns CDR1 MDHEN and CDR2 SYDVKM. Trimming cost V 5 bases and J 5 bases, with 21 bases left between them. There are 16 residues in the CDR3. As DNA, the CDR3 is TGTGCCAGCAGTCTACCCCCTGGCAGCTTAGATGAGACCCAGTACTTC. As protein: CASSLPPGSLDETQYF.